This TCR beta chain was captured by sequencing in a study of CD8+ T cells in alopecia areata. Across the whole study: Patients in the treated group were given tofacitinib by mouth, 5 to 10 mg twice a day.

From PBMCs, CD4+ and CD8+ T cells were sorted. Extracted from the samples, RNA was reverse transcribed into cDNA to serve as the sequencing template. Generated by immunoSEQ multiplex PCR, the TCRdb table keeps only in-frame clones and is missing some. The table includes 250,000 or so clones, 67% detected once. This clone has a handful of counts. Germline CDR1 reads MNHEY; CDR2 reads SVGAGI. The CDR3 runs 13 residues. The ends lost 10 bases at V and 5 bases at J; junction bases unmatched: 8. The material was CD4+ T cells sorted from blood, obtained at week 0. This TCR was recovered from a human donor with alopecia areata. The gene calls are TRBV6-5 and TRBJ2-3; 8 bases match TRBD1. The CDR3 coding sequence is TGTGCCACCTCGGACAGGGTGGGAGATACGCAGTATTTT. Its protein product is CATSDRVGDTQYF.